These 30 T cell receptor beta chains were all obtained from the same sample, sequenced in a study of blood T cell repertoires in COVID-19. The data were produced by immunoSEQ multiplex PCR, yet TCRdb's version contains in-frame clones alone and is incomplete. The sample lists 280,000 or so clones, roughly 85% occurring once. Sequencing was done on a sample of PBMCs or T cells enriched from blood (not recorded which). The source is a woman aged 50 to 60 who had recovered from COVID-19.

The V call is TRBV7-9, the J call TRBJ1-1, with D maybe TRBD1 (5 bases). CDR1 and CDR2 (germline): SEHNR, FQNEAQ (reference sequence). There are 15 residues in the CDR3. The ends were cut back, 5 bases at V and 5 bases at J, with 18 bases in the middle. The CDR3 nucleotides read TGTGCCAGCAGCCCTATGGACATCGAGCAGACTGAAGCTTTCTTT. Amino acids: CASSPMDIEQTEAFF. Variable domain in full (rest from reference TRBV7-9 and TRBJ1-1): DTGVSQNPRHKITKRGQNVTFRCDPISEHNRLYWYRQTLGQGPEFLTYFQNEAQLEKSRLLSDRFSAERPKGSFSTLEIQRTEQGDSAMYLCASSPMDIEQTEAFFGQGTRLTVV.

The rearrangement links TRBV10-3 to TRBJ2-5; D not resolved. CDR3 length equals 12 residues. In germline, CDR1 is ENHRY, CDR2 SYGVKD. V was shortened by 4 bases and J by 3 bases, with 6 bases between the two germline ends. CDR3 in amino acids: CAISAGEETQYF. CDR3 nucleotides: TGTGCCATCAGTGCCGGAGAAGAGACCCAGTACTTC.

The genes are TRBV18 and TRBJ2-5, with D possibly TRBD2 on 7 matching bases. Per germline, CDR1 KGHSH and CDR2 LQKENI. This CDR3 comprises 15 residues. Trimming took 6 bases from V and 5 from J, leaving 19 bases between them. The CDR3 DNA follows: TGTGCCAGCTCTCCCTCTCAGGGGCGGGAGGAGACCCAGTACTTC. Amino acid sequence: CASSPSQGREETQYF.

The CDR3 sequence: CASSLDRRHTDTQYF. The CDR3 coding sequence is TGCGCCAGCAGCCTGGACCGAAGACACACAGATACGCAGTATTTT. The chain carries TRBV5-1 and TRBJ2-3, with D uncertain. Looked up from germline, CDR1 is SGHRS and CDR2 is YFSETQ. V gave up 4 bases and J gave up 2 bases, with 14 bases separating them. The CDR3 has 15 residues.

This clone appeared a few times. This sequence joins TRBV30 and TRBJ1-2; unclear D gene. Germline V gene sequence: CDR1 GTSNPN, CDR2 SVGIG (reference sequence). The V gene lost 0 bases and the J gene lost 6 bases, with 11 bases spanning the gap. CDR3 length equals 13 residues. The CDR3 region has the DNA TGTGCCTGGAGTGTAATGACCAGGAATGGCTACACCTTC. This encodes CAWSVMTRNGYTF.

The gene calls are TRBV19 and TRBJ1-1; D not resolved. CDR1 is LNHDA, CDR2 SQIVND, per germline (reference sequence). V was trimmed by 0 bases and J by 0 bases, leaving 5 bases between them. This CDR3 has 14 amino acids. The CDR3 bases are TGTGCCAGTAGTATAGAGCGTATGAACACTGAAGCTTTCTTT. Protein sequence: CASSIERMNTEAFF. The entire variable domain, with the rest obtained from reference TRBV19 and TRBJ1-1, is as follows: DGGITQSPKYLFRKEGQNVTLSCEQNLNHDAMYWYRQDPGQGLRLIYYSQIVNDFQKGDIAEGYSVSREKKESFPLTVTSAQKNPTAFYLCASSIERMNTEAFFGQGTRLTVV.

The genes are TRBV20-1 and TRBJ1-5, with D uncertain. The CDR3 extends over 12 amino acids. The germline CDR1 and CDR2 sequences are DFQATT and SNEGSKA (reference sequence). V was cut by 3 bases and J by 6 bases, with 9 bases left in between. CDR3 region: CSASRGSQPQHF. In nucleotides, the CDR3 is TGCAGTGCTAGTCGGGGTAGTCAGCCCCAGCATTTT.

The rearrangement uses TRBV27 and TRBJ2-2, with 8 nucleotides matching TRBD2. Per the germline V gene, CDR1 is MNHEY and CDR2 is SMNVEV (reference sequence). J was trimmed by 2 bases and V by 5 bases; bases with no gene match: 7. The CDR3 runs 16 residues. CDR3 nucleotides: TGTGCCAGCAGTGGTGGCGGGGGGCGAAACACCGGGGAGCTGTTTTTT. Amino acids: CASSGGGGRNTGELFF.

This chain links TRBV29-1 with TRBJ2-7; TRBD1 matches 9 bases. The CDR3 is 13 amino acids. Looked up from germline, CDR1 is SQVTM and CDR2 is ANQGSEA. Unmatched junction bases numbered 10, after V lost 7 bases and J lost 6 bases. The CDR3: CSGRGTGSPEQYF. The DNA for the CDR3 is TGCAGCGGCCGCGGGACAGGGTCGCCCGAGCAGTACTTC.

This clone is a singleton in its sample. The genes are TRBV7-2 and TRBJ1-5; TRBD1 agrees at 8 bases. The V gene's germline CDR1 is SGHTA and CDR2 FQGNSA. V shed 5 bases and J 7 bases; nucleotides not matched to a gene: 7. The CDR3 sequence is 14 residues long. CDR3 region: CASSRDRGGQPQHF. In DNA form, the CDR3 reads TGTGCCAGCAGCCGTGACAGGGGAGGCCAGCCCCAGCATTTT.

This clone was picked up one time. V gene TRBV30 combines with J gene TRBJ1-4, with 12 bases that match TRBD1. Germline V CDR1 and CDR2: GTSNPN, SVGIG (reference sequence). This CDR3 is 13 amino acids long. Trimming took 6 bases from V and 8 from J; bases not matched to a gene: 4. CDR3 nucleotide sequence: TGTGCCTGTGGGACAGGGGGCCGCGAAAAACTGTTTTTT. Translating it yields CACGTGGREKLFF.

This chain connects TRBV19 to TRBJ2-3, with 7 bases matching TRBD1. The V gene's germline CDR1 is LNHDA and CDR2 SQIVND (reference sequence). This CDR3 spans 14 amino acids. V lost 5 bases and J lost 7; bases outside the gene matches: 9. CDR3 amino acids: CASSDSGQRNTQYF. Here the CDR3 DNA reads TGTGCCAGTAGTGATTCGGGACAGAGGAATACGCAGTATTTT. The full variable domain, rest sourced from reference TRBV19 and TRBJ2-3, is DGGITQSPKYLFRKEGQNVTLSCEQNLNHDAMYWYRQDPGQGLRLIYYSQIVNDFQKGDIAEGYSVSREKKESFPLTVTSAQKNPTAFYLCASSDSGQRNTQYFGPGTRLTVL.

The J gene is TRBJ1-3, the V gene TRBV7-2; TRBD1 matches at 7 bases. CDR1 and CDR2 (germline): SGHTA, FQGNSA. V was clipped by 4 bases and J by 0 bases; unmatched bases: 9. This CDR3 has 17 residues. The CDR3 sequence is CASSSIIDRVSGNTIYF. DNA of the CDR3: TGTGCCAGCAGCTCAATAATAGACAGGGTCTCTGGAAACACCATATATTTT. Looking up the rest from reference TRBV7-2 and TRBJ1-3 gives the full variable domain: GAGVSQSPSNKVTEKGKDVELRCDPISGHTALYWYRQSLGQGLEFLIYFQGNSAPDKSGLPSDRFSAERTGGSVSTLTIQRTQQEDSAVYLCASSSIIDRVSGNTIYFGEGSWLTVV.

The chain combines TRBV4-3 with TRBJ2-7; possible D gene TRBD1, 5 bases. Germline loops: CDR1 LGHNA, CDR2 YSLEER. The V end lost 0 bases, the J end lost 7 bases, and 19 bases lay between the germline ends. The CDR3 extends over 16 amino acids. CDR3 sequence: CASSQDPVGAGREQYF. The CDR3, as DNA: TGCGCCAGCAGCCAAGATCCAGTCGGTGCAGGGCGGGAGCAGTACTTC.

The chain joins TRBV5-4 to TRBJ1-5, with D uncertain. The V gene lost 1 base and the J gene lost 4 bases, with 6 bases spanning the gap. The CDR3 totals 13 residues. Germline values: CDR1 SGHNT, CDR2 YYREEE (reference sequence). The DNA for the CDR3 is TGTGCCAGCAGCTTGTCGGGGAATCAGCCCCAGCATTTT. It encodes CASSLSGNQPQHF.

This clone was seen once. This chain joins TRBV30 and TRBJ1-2; TRBD1 matches at 7 bases. With 0 bases clipped from V and 7 bases from J, the junction kept 8 bases outside the gene matches. Germline lookup yields CDR1 GTSNPN and CDR2 SVGIG (reference sequence). This CDR3 has 14 residues. The CDR3 spells CAWSVLGGTVGYTF. The DNA of the CDR3 is TGTGCCTGGAGTGTACTTGGGGGGACAGTTGGCTACACCTTC.

The gene calls are TRBV27 and TRBJ2-5; the D gene is possibly TRBD2 (6 bases). CDR3 length equals 12 residues. Looked up from germline, CDR1 is MNHEY and CDR2 is SMNVEV (reference sequence). V dropped 3 bases and J dropped 7 bases, with 9 bases sitting between them. CDR3 protein: CASSFFGGTQYF. The CDR3 coding sequence is TGTGCCAGCAGTTTTTTCGGGGGGACCCAGTACTTC.

The CDR3 sequence is CATSEAGREGNEQFF. DNA of the CDR3: TGTGCCACCAGTGAGGCGGGGCGGGAAGGGAATGAGCAGTTCTTC. J is TRBJ2-1 and V is TRBV24-1; weak D call: TRBD2 (6 bases). The V gene's germline CDR1 is KGHDR and CDR2 SFDVKD. CDR3 length: 15 residues. The V end was cut by 4 bases, the J end by 7 bases, with 16 bases between.

The chain recombines TRBV7-2 with TRBJ2-2, with D perhaps matching TRBD2 (6 bases). In germline, CDR1 is SGHTA, CDR2 FQGNSA. This CDR3 is built from 16 residues. The V and J ends lost 4 bases and 4 bases respectively, with 16 bases between them. For the CDR3, the DNA is TGTGCCAGCAGCTCTGATGGGGGGTGGGGCACCGGGGAGCTGTTTTTT. This gives the protein CASSSDGGWGTGELFF.

The chain uses TRBV2 and TRBJ1-6; D is uncertain. Germline assignment: CDR1 SNHLY and CDR2 FYNNEI. The CDR3 contains 14 residues. Trimming stripped 3 bases from V and 3 bases from J, with 6 bases between. CDR3 region: CASSESGYNSPLHF. For the CDR3, the DNA is TGTGCCAGCAGTGAGTCAGGCTATAATTCACCCCTCCACTTT.

To note about this clone: The sample carries other DNA sequences with the same CDR3. This CDR3 is CASRDRYSNQPQHF. The DNA of the CDR3 is TGTGCCAGCAGAGACAGGTATAGCAATCAGCCCCAGCATTTT. The chain combines TRBV6-5 with TRBJ1-5, with a weak D call TRBD1 (6 bases). CDR3 length equals 14 residues. V lost 6 bases, J lost 0 bases, and 9 bases lay in between. Germline V gives CDR1 MNHEY, CDR2 SVGAGI.

The rearrangement joins TRBV6-1 to TRBJ1-1; tentatively, D is TRBD1 (5 bases). Germline V lookup: CDR1 MNHNS, CDR2 SASEGT. Deletions cut 2 bases from V and 7 bases from J, with 11 bases between. The CDR3 extends over 13 amino acids. The CDR3, as DNA: TGTGCCAGCAGTGAACAGGGACTTAGTGAAGCTTTCTTT. Its translation: CASSEQGLSEAFF.

The genes are TRBV9 and TRBJ2-7, with TRBD2 matching over 8 bases. With V trimmed by 3 bases and J by 6 bases, 11 bases remained unmatched. The CDR3 runs 15 residues. The germline V gene encodes CDR1 SGDLS and CDR2 YYNGEE. The CDR3 reads CASSATGTRIGEQYF. CDR3 nucleotide sequence: TGTGCCAGCAGCGCCACCGGGACTAGAATAGGCGAGCAGTACTTC.

V usage is TRBV28 and J usage is TRBJ1-2; D not certain. Trimming left V 1 base short and J 3 bases short, with 15 bases between. This CDR3 is 16 amino acids long. Germline lookup yields CDR1 MDHEN and CDR2 SYDVKM. CDR3 DNA: TGTGCCAGCAGTTTATTGGGAGGGTTAGGTGACTATGGCTACACCTTC. It codes for CASSLLGGLGDYGYTF.

In its sample, this clone was seen a few times. The chain carries TRBV29-1 and TRBJ2-5; possible D gene TRBD1, 6 bases. The CDR3 extends over 12 amino acids. Per germline, CDR1 SQVTM and CDR2 ANQGSEA. Between the trimmed V and J ends, which lost 4 bases and 5 bases, there was a span of 11 bases. The CDR3 reads CSVAGVRETQYF. The CDR3, as DNA: TGCAGCGTTGCAGGGGTTAGGGAGACCCAGTACTTC.

The rearrangement links TRBV29-1 to TRBJ2-7; TRBD2 is a possible D gene (5 bases). The CDR3 runs 13 residues. Germline-derived CDR1 and CDR2 are SQVTM and ANQGSEA. V lost 6 bases, J lost 2 bases, and 14 bases lay in between. As DNA, the CDR3 is TGCAGCGTGACCTCCGGGAATACCTACGAGCAGTACTTC. Its translation is CSVTSGNTYEQYF.

This rearrangement joins TRBV11-3 to TRBJ2-5; 7 positions agree with TRBD1. The CDR3 spans 13 residues. Germline V gene lookup returns CDR1 SGHNT and CDR2 YENEEA. V trimming: 2 bases; J trimming: 5 bases; junction bases outside the gene matches: 2. The chain's CDR3 is CASSLRGLETQYF. DNA of the CDR3: TGTGCCAGCAGCTTAAGGGGGCTGGAGACCCAGTACTTC.

The chain joins TRBV5-1 to TRBJ2-3, with 11 bases fitting TRBD2. Germline values: CDR1 SGHRS, CDR2 YFSETQ. Unmatched junction bases numbered 3, after V lost 0 bases and J lost 0 bases. The CDR3 extends over 17 amino acids. The CDR3 bases are TGCGCCAGCAGCTTGGTAGCGGGAGGGCCAAGCACAGATACGCAGTATTTT. As protein: CASSLVAGGPSTDTQYF.

V is TRBV19 and J is TRBJ2-7, with TRBD1 matching 9 bases. After removal of 6 bases from V and 1 base from J, the junction contained 7 bases not matched to a gene. The CDR3 length is 15 residues. Germline loops: CDR1 LNHDA, CDR2 SQIVND (reference sequence). The CDR3, as DNA: TGTGCCAGTAGCTTACAGGGGGCGCGTTCCTACGAGCAGTACTTC. Its translation is CASSLQGARSYEQYF. Full variable domain (missing parts from reference TRBV19 and TRBJ2-7): DGGITQSPKYLFRKEGQNVTLSCEQNLNHDAMYWYRQDPGQGLRLIYYSQIVNDFQKGDIAEGYSVSREKKESFPLTVTSAQKNPTAFYLCASSLQGARSYEQYFGPGTRLTVT.

The V gene is TRBV7-8, the J gene TRBJ1-1; no firm D call. CDR3 size: 13 residues. Germline CDR1 SGHVS, CDR2 FQNEAQ. V was shortened by 4 bases and J by 6 bases, with 12 bases between the two germline ends. The CDR3 loop reads CASSSTRGAEAFF. CDR3 sequence (DNA): TGTGCCAGCAGCTCCACCCGCGGCGCTGAAGCTTTCTTT. The variable domain in full, with the rest retrieved from reference TRBV7-8 and TRBJ1-1, is GAGVSQSPRYKVAKRGQDVALRCDPISGHVSLFWYQQALGQGPEFLTYFQNEAQLDKSGLPSDRFFAERPEGSVSTLKIQRTQQEDSAVYLCASSSTRGAEAFFGQGTRLTVV.